The rows below give T cell receptor beta chains drawn from one sample of a study of cytomegalovirus exposure and HLA in healthy donors. Using immunoSEQ multiplex PCR, the repertoire was profiled, and TCRdb retains in-frame clones only, with some absent. This sample has over 150,000 clones, with roughly 80% found just once. Material: PBMCs. These TCRs come from a man in his fifties or sixties in good health and CMV-seropositive. The CDR3 runs from the conserved cysteine through the conserved F or W. A D gene is named only where the DNA matches it firmly. Not every row has a clone size; where given, it reads once, few, many or a size class.

D: NA
J: TRBJ2-2
V: TRBV18
size: NA
CDR3: CASSARGSNTGELFF
DNA: TGTGCCAGCTCAGCTAGAGGGTCGAACACCGGGGAGCTGTTTTTT

D: TRBD1
J: TRBJ2-2
V: TRBV9
size: few
CDR3: CASSPHPTGDTGELFF
DNA: TGTGCCAGCAGCCCACATCCCACAGGGGACACCGGGGAGCTGTTTTTT

D: TRBD2
J: TRBJ2-1
V: TRBV5-4
size: NA
CDR3: CASSLESGGWNEQFF
DNA: TGTGCCAGCAGCTTGGAAAGCGGGGGGTGGAATGAGCAGTTCTTC

D: NA
J: TRBJ1-4
V: TRBV4-3
size: NA
CDR3: CASSQGWGRGVEKLFF
DNA: TGCGCCAGCAGCCAAGGGTGGGGGCGCGGTGTAGAAAAACTGTTTTTT

D: TRBD1
J: TRBJ2-4
V: TRBV30
size: NA
CDR3: CAWGGVLPGQGASGNIQYF
DNA: TGTGCCTGGGGTGGGGTACTACCGGGACAGGGGGCTTCGGGAAACATTCAGTACTTC

D: NA
J: TRBJ1-6
V: TRBV7-3
size: NA
CDR3: CASRGGGNSPLHF
DNA: TGTGCCAGCAGAGGGGGTGGTAATTCACCCCTCCACTTT

D: NA
J: TRBJ2-7
V: TRBV5-1
size: NA
CDR3: CASSLTGGYEQYF
DNA: TGCGCCAGCAGCTTGACAGGAGGGTACGAGCAGTACTTC

D: NA
J: TRBJ1-2
V: TRBV4-3
size: NA
CDR3: CASTPSWSGFDYGYTF
DNA: TGCGCCAGCACACCAAGTTGGAGTGGATTTGACTATGGCTACACCTTC

D: TRBD2
J: TRBJ2-7
V: TRBV6-5
size: once
CDR3: CASLISEGEGEQYF
DNA: TGTGCCAGCCTAATCTCTGAAGGGGAGGGAGAGCAGTACTTC

D: NA
J: TRBJ1-5
V: TRBV5-8
size: once
CDR3: CASSLWAGKYSNQPQHF
DNA: TGTGCCAGCAGCTTGTGGGCAGGAAAATATAGCAATCAGCCCCAGCATTTT

D: TRBD1
J: TRBJ1-5
V: TRBV6-1
size: NA
CDR3: CASSETGGQGQPQHF
DNA: TGTGCCAGCAGTGAAACGGGGGGACAGGGTCAGCCCCAGCATTTT

D: TRBD1
J: TRBJ1-1
V: TRBV25-1
size: once
CDR3: CASTTHQGAFTEAFF
DNA: TGTGCCAGCACTACCCATCAGGGGGCTTTCACTGAAGCTTTCTTT

D: NA
J: TRBJ2-7
V: TRBV5-1
size: NA
CDR3: CASSSQGLSYEQYF
DNA: TGCGCCAGCAGCTCTCAGGGTCTCTCCTACGAGCAGTACTTC

D: TRBD1
J: TRBJ1-5
V: TRBV7-2
size: NA
CDR3: CASSPGTGNQPQHF
DNA: TGTGCCAGCAGCCCAGGGACAGGGAATCAGCCCCAGCATTTT

D: TRBD2
J: TRBJ2-1
V: TRBV7-8
size: NA
CDR3: CASRGSGGNNEQFF
DNA: TGTGCCAGCAGGGGTAGCGGGGGCAACAATGAGCAGTTCTTC

D: TRBD2
J: TRBJ2-5
V: TRBV15
size: NA
CDR3: CATSVAGTRVRETQYF
DNA: TGTGCCACCAGCGTAGCCGGGACTAGGGTTCGAGAGACCCAGTACTTC

D: NA
J: TRBJ2-3
V: TRBV11-1
size: NA
CDR3: CASSQVGATDTQYF
DNA: TGTGCCAGCAGCCAGGTGGGGGCGACAGATACGCAGTATTTT

D: NA
J: TRBJ2-7
V: TRBV2
size: once
CDR3: CASHGGPGLHSYEQYF
DNA: TGTGCCAGCCATGGGGGTCCGGGACTTCACTCCTACGAGCAGTACTTC

D: NA
J: TRBJ1-3
V: TRBV7-2
size: NA
CDR3: CASSLDRTSGNTIYF
DNA: TGTGCCAGCAGCTTGGACAGAACCTCTGGAAACACCATATATTTT

D: NA
J: TRBJ1-1
V: TRBV27
size: NA
CDR3: CASSQGEGYTEAFF
DNA: TGTGCCAGCAGTCAAGGGGAGGGGTACACTGAAGCTTTCTTT

D: NA
J: TRBJ1-1
V: TRBV21-1
size: few
CDR3: CASSKSRVDAFF
DNA: TGTGCCAGCAGCAAATCCCGGGTCGACGCTTTCTTT

D: NA
J: TRBJ1-4
V: TRBV5-6
size: NA
CDR3: CASSREQGTNEKLFF
DNA: TGTGCCAGCAGCCGTGAACAGGGCACAAATGAAAAACTGTTTTTT

D: NA
J: TRBJ2-7
V: TRBV4-2
size: NA
CDR3: CANSQEVHREYEQYF
DNA: TGTGCCAACAGCCAAGAAGTTCACAGGGAATACGAGCAGTACTTC

D: TRBD2
J: TRBJ2-7
V: TRBV15
size: NA
CDR3: CATSRMGRGGDEQYF
DNA: TGTGCCACCAGCAGGATGGGGAGGGGAGGAGACGAGCAGTACTTC

D: TRBD1
J: TRBJ1-2
V: TRBV2
size: NA
CDR3: CAGYRGANYGYTF
DNA: TGTGCCGGCTACAGGGGAGCTAACTATGGCTACACCTTC

D: NA
J: TRBJ1-6
V: TRBV9
size: NA
CDR3: CASSVGPLYNSPLHF
DNA: TGTGCCAGCAGCGTAGGGCCCCTTTATAATTCACCCCTCCACTTT

D: TRBD2
J: TRBJ2-1
V: TRBV4-1
size: NA
CDR3: CASSHASGAYNEQFF
DNA: TGCGCCAGCAGCCATGCAAGCGGGGCCTACAATGAGCAGTTCTTC

D: NA
J: TRBJ1-2
V: TRBV4-3
size: NA
CDR3: CASSPFGAFYGYTF
DNA: TGCGCCAGCAGCCCCTTTGGGGCCTTCTATGGCTACACCTTC

D: TRBD1
J: TRBJ2-5
V: TRBV2
size: few
CDR3: CASSADRGGRETQYF
DNA: TGTGCCAGCAGTGCTGACAGGGGCGGTAGAGAGACCCAGTACTTC

D: TRBD1
J: TRBJ1-2
V: TRBV5-1
size: NA
CDR3: CASSLGQGRHGYTF
DNA: TGCGCCAGCAGCCTGGGACAGGGAAGACATGGCTACACCTTC

D: TRBD1
J: TRBJ2-7
V: TRBV7-8
size: NA
CDR3: CASSFFTGTAYEQYF
DNA: TGTGCCAGCAGCTTTTTTACCGGGACAGCCTACGAGCAGTACTTC

D: NA
J: TRBJ1-1
V: TRBV5-8
size: once
CDR3: CASSLGQGRTEAFF
DNA: TGTGCCAGCAGCTTGGGGCAGGGTAGAACTGAAGCTTTCTTT

D: TRBD2
J: TRBJ2-7
V: TRBV5-1
size: NA
CDR3: CASSLVLLAGGPSLGYEQYF
DNA: TGCGCCAGCAGCTTGGTCCTTCTAGCGGGGGGCCCGTCTTTGGGGTACGAGCAGTACTTC

D: TRBD2
J: TRBJ2-3
V: TRBV18
size: NA
CDR3: CASSPLGSGGHTDTQYF
DNA: TGTGCCAGCTCACCACTAGGTAGCGGGGGCCACACAGATACGCAGTATTTT

D: TRBD1
J: TRBJ2-2
V: TRBV4-1
size: NA
CDR3: CASSRHIRDSQSGELFF
DNA: TGCGCCAGCAGCCGCCACATTCGGGACAGTCAATCCGGGGAGCTGTTTTTT

D: NA
J: TRBJ2-1
V: TRBV7-8
size: NA
CDR3: CASSLLDNEQFF
DNA: TGTGCCAGCAGCTTGTTAGACAATGAGCAGTTCTTC

D: TRBD2
J: TRBJ2-5
V: TRBV19
size: NA
CDR3: CASSMGVSGVETQYF
DNA: TGTGCCAGTAGTATGGGGGTTAGCGGGGTGGAGACCCAGTACTTC